This TCR beta chain stems from a study of blood T cell repertoires in COVID-19 (dated by TCRdb to 2018 to 2020). Regarding the complete study: Samples covering the acute and convalescent phases of COVID-19 were provided by collaborators in the United States, Italy and Spain. The material from the prospective study consisted of cDNA or gDNA derived from T cells, B-cell-depleted T cells, or PBMCs. The dataset comprised deeply sampled blood TCRbeta repertoires from subjects exposed to, actively infected with, or recovered from COVID-19. The repertoires were released in a freely available public database intended as a resource for research on the immune response to SARS-CoV-2. The samples were drawn from the first 160 participants of the ongoing ImmuneRACE study and from under 1,500 subjects provided by 6 global collaborators. A de-identified subject ID, COVID-19 status, age in years and sex were almost always included in the sample metadata. Where HLA class I and class II types were available, the types were taken from metadata supplied by the sample provider, not from assay-based typing. Broad study findings and their caveats: Clinical and demographic metadata were provided uncurated, with the amount varying by source and participant.

Trimming takes 0 bases from V and 6 bases from J, and the germline ends sit 14 bases apart. In the germline V gene (reference sequence), CDR1 corresponds to LNHNV and CDR2 to YYDKDF. Measured from the cysteine to the phenylalanine, the CDR3 is 15 residues long. Only CDR3 DNA remains: 45 bases, in frame from the first base. This clone came up once. What antigen it recognizes has not been identified. No base quality information exists; no much larger clone differs at one position. TCRbeta CDR3 regions were amplified from genomic DNA using the immunoSEQ Assay, a bias-controlled multiplex PCR. The authors' analysis ran thus. The number of nucleated cells in each sample was estimated by amplification of reference gene primers within the assay. Sequence reads were collapsed and filtered to measure the absolute abundance of every unique TCRbeta CDR3 rearrangement. For each sample, productive Simpson clonality was calculated as the square root of Simpson's diversity index over productive rearrangements. What TCRdb holds here is the immuneACCESS table cut down to in-frame rearrangements. Part of the clones is not present; checked against another copy, under half of the missing clones reflect an unresolved V gene, and the others are unexplained. Clonal size and the V and J genes are those of that table, whereas D and trimming came from the DNA. The sample has some 64,000 clones on record, around 85% of them singletons. The ten largest clones take up around 21% of the sample.

Each collaborating institution followed its own protocols to collect whole blood in K2EDTA tubes. For TCRbeta analysis, collaborators shipped samples as frozen whole blood, isolated PBMCs, or DNA extracted from either of those sample types. Material: peripheral blood. This sequence was found in a woman older than 75 with active or convalescent COVID-19. Rearrangement joined TRBV15 to TRBJ1-1, with a tentative D gene TRBD1 over 5 matching bases. The DNA is as follows: TGTGCCACCAGCAGAGATGAGGCAGGGAAGGCTGAAGCTTTCTTT. It is translated as CATSRDEAGKAEAFF.